Described below is a single T cell receptor (beta chain) sequence and its context. Its antigen remains unidentified. Other DNA variants within this sample encode the same CDR3. This CDR3 contains 16 residues. Germline CDR1 and CDR2: LGHNA and YNFKEQ. J lost 2 bases, V lost 2 bases, and 3 bases had no gene match. This table comes from immunoSEQ multiplex PCR, and its TCRdb copy is limited to in-frame clones, with some not included. This table holds about 350,000 clones, less than 90% found once. The data belong to a study of Ad26.COV2.S vaccination and SARS-CoV-2 variants. As for the study in general: By the intramuscular route, Ad26.COV2.S was given once, or twice 56 days apart. General study results and limits: The TCR breadth and depth analyses may have understated or missed part of the total T cell responses.

Treatment defined: over 15 received Ad26.COV2.S at low or high dose, single or two shots; several received placebo; per-sample allocation not given. Day 63 after the first vaccine or placebo injection was the time point for sampling. This adult donor, from Boston, was 18-55 years old. Wuhan-strain spike was delivered by a replication-incompetent Ad26 vector. This receptor was obtained from a person between 18 and 65 years old who received the Ad26.COV2.S COVID-19 vaccine or a placebo. The chain combines TRBV4-2 with TRBJ2-1; TRBD2 matches 10 bases. The material was peripheral blood, obtained in a trial of Ad26.COV2.S vaccine versus placebo. CDR3 bases: TGTGCCAGCAGCCAAACCGGGACTAGCGCCTACAATGAGCAGTTCTTC. Protein: CASSQTGTSAYNEQFF.